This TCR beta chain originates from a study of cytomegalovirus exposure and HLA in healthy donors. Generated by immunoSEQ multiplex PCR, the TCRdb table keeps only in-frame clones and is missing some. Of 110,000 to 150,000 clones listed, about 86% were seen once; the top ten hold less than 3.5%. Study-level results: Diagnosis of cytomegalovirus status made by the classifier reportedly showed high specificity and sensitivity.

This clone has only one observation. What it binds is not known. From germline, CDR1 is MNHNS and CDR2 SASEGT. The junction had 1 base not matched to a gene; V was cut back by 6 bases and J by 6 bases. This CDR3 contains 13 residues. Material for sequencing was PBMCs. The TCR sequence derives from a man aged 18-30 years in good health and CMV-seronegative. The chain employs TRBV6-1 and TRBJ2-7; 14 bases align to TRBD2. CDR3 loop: CASRGLAGAEQYF. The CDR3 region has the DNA TGTGCCAGCAGGGGACTAGCGGGAGCCGAGCAGTACTTC.